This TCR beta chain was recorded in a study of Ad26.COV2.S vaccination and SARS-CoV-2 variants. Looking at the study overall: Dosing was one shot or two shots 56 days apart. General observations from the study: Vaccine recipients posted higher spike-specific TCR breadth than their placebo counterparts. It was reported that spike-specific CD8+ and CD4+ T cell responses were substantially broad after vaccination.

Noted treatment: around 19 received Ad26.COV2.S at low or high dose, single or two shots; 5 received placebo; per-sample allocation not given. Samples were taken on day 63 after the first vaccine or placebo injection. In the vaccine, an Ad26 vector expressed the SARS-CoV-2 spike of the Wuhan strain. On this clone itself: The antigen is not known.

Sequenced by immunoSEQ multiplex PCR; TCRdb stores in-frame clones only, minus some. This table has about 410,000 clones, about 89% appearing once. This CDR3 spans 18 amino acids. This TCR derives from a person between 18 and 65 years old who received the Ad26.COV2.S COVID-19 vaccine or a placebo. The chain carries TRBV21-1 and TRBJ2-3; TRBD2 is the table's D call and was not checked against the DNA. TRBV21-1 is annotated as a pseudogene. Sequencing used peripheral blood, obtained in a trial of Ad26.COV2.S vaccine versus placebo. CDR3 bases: TGTGCCAGCAGCAAAGGAACAACTAGCGGGAGGCACACAGATACGCAGTATTTT. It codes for CASSKGTTSGRHTDTQYF.